Shown below are 24 T cell receptor beta chains from a single sample sequenced in a study of tumor-infiltrating lymphocytes in primary liver carcinoma (dated by TCRdb to the late 2010s). Sequencing relied on an Illumina HiSeq 2500. A constant-region primer and ProtoScript II reverse transcriptase were used to reverse-transcribe TCRbeta-specific cDNA from around 540 ng total RNA. TCRbeta libraries were built with three nested multiplex PCR rounds, a slightly modified ARM-PCR procedure. Multiplex TRBV1-TRBV30 forward primers and a Cbeta reverse primer were used in the first two PCR rounds, each of which was run for 10 cycles. The public reads were reanalyzed by TCRdb: fastp trimming at Q25, MiXCR alignment, in-frame beta chains only. Each CDR3 protein appears once, grouped with its most common genes and DNA. This sample is represented by about 300,000 distinct CDR3 sequences; 60% to 80% of them were singletons. The top ten hold more than 8.5% of the sample.

Blood RNA was extracted from unsorted whole blood using TRIzol reagent, and germline DNA was obtained with the DNeasy Blood & Tissue kit. The sequenced sample consisted of peripheral blood. Source of these receptors: a man aged 40-55 years with primary liver carcinoma and hepatitis B virus infection.

This clonotype was picked up many times. This rearrangement joins TRBV6-2 or TRBV6-3 to TRBJ2-7; possibly TRBD2 for D (6 bases). V dropped 5 bases and J dropped 5 bases, with 16 bases sitting between them. The germline CDR1 and CDR2 sequences are MNHEY and SVGEGT. The CDR3 is 14 residues long. CDR3 DNA sequence: TGTGCCAGCAGTCGCTCCGGGACGGGAGACGAGCAGTACTTC. This codes for CASSRSGTGDEQYF.

In regard to this clonotype: This sequence may be a read error, since a much larger clone differs from it by one base. This rearrangement joins TRBV6-2 or TRBV6-3 to TRBJ2-1; 8 bases map to TRBD2. The germline V gene has CDR1 MNHEY and CDR2 SVGEGT. The CDR3 runs 15 residues. The CDR3 DNA is TGTGCCAACAGTTTACTAGCGGACCTTATCCTGGGGCAGTTCTTC. This sequence encodes CANSLLADLILGQFF.

In the case of this clonotype: The CDR3 carries no conserved terminal phenylalanine or tryptophan, so it likely arises from a read error. This chain links TRBV4-3 with TRBJ2-4; D is undetermined. Trimming shortened V by 0 bases and J by 2 bases, and 11 bases separated the two germline ends. In germline, CDR1 is LGHNA, CDR2 YSLEER. The CDR3 loop spans 16 amino acids. The CDR3 region is CASSQDGSLTKNIQYL. CDR3 bases: TGCGCCAGCAGCCAAGATGGTAGCCTAACCAAAAACATTCAGTACCTC.

Concerning this clonotype itself: The CDR3 carries no conserved terminal phenylalanine or tryptophan, so it likely arises from a read error. This chain uses TRBV6-5 with TRBJ1-2; D unresolved. Germline CDR1 MNHEY, CDR2 SVGAGI. This CDR3 spans 13 amino acids. The V end was cut by 10 bases, the J end by 2 bases, with 14 bases between. The CDR3 DNA reads TGTGCCACTAGGGTCGGGGTCAACTATGGCTACACCATC. Translation: CATRVGVNYGYTI.

On this clonotype itself: At one boundary the junction diverges from the germline segment, which might be a read error. The chain combines TRBV29-1 with TRBJ2-1; perhaps TRBD2 as D (5 bases). Germline-derived CDR1 and CDR2 are SQVTM and ANQGSEA. This CDR3 comprises 15 residues. For the CDR3, the DNA is TGTAGCGCTGATCTTTCTAGGGCCAATACCAATGAGCAGTTCTTC. Its protein product is CSADLSRANTNEQFF.

Remarks on this clonotype: One base away lies a much larger clone, so this may be a sequencing read error. The V and J genes are TRBV4-2 and TRBJ2-5, with D possibly being TRBD2 (7 bases). The CDR3 length is 15 residues. In germline, CDR1 is LGHNA, CDR2 YNFKEQ. The CDR3 protein is CASSQVRGAGEIQYF. CDR3 nucleotide sequence: TGTGCCAGCAGCCAAGTACGGGGGGCGGGGGAGATCCAGTACTTC.

As to this clonotype: One end of the junction is discordant with germline, which a read error may explain. The chain joins TRBV6-5 to TRBJ2-1, with no clear D. From germline, CDR1 is MNHEY and CDR2 SVGAGI. The CDR3 totals 15 residues. The CDR3 DNA reads as TGTGCCAGCATCCCCCAGCCCGGTGGATACGGTGAGCTGTTCTTC. Translated: CASIPQPGGYGELFF.

About this clonotype: Since no conserved phenylalanine or tryptophan closes the CDR3, a read error is the likely cause. This chain uses TRBV6-1 with TRBJ2-3, with D unclear. Germline V gene sequence: CDR1 MNHNS, CDR2 SASEGT. The CDR3 spans 14 residues. CDR3 residues: CTSSGAWGLDTQYS. As DNA, the CDR3 is TGTACCAGCAGTGGCGCCTGGGGTTTAGATACGCAGTATTCT.

The chain couples TRBV4-1 to TRBJ2-7; 14 nucleotides align to TRBD2. Losses at the gene ends were 1 base for V and 7 bases for J; bases not matched to a gene: 3. The CDR3 totals 15 residues. Germline-derived CDR1 and CDR2 are MGHRA and YSYEKL. CDR3 amino acids: CASSQVGLAGGEQYF. The CDR3 DNA sequence: TGCGCCAGCAGCCAAGTCGGACTAGCGGGAGGAGAGCAGTACTTC.

Concerning this clonotype itself: Mismatch with germline at one junction end may stem from a read error. The CDR3 spells CDSSPQSSYNERFF. CDR3 DNA sequence: TGTGACAGCAGCCCTCAAAGCTCCTACAATGAGCGGTTCTTC. The chain is built from TRBV11-3 and TRBJ2-1; D is ambiguous. The CDR3 covers 14 residues. Looked up from germline, CDR1 is SGHNT and CDR2 is YENEEA.

V gene TRBV29-1 combines with J gene TRBJ1-2; 9 bases match TRBD1. Trimming at V came to 3 bases and at J to 12 bases, leaving 11 bases not matched to a gene. Germline V gene sequence: CDR1 SQVTM, CDR2 ANQGSEA. This CDR3 is 13 amino acids long. The CDR3 DNA follows: TGCAGCGTTGAGAATAGGGGACAGGGAGGCCACACCTTC. Amino acid sequence: CSVENRGQGGHTF.

The J gene is TRBJ2-2, the V gene TRBV12-3 or TRBV12-4; D unclear. The CDR3 spans 15 residues. The V gene lost 2 bases and the J gene lost 4 bases, with 11 bases spanning the gap. The CDR3 DNA reads as TGTGCCAGCAGTTTACCGGGTCCGGGCACCGGGGAGCTGTTTTTT. Translation gives CASSLPGPGTGELFF.

As to this clonotype: This may be a read error, as it is one base from a much larger clone. This chain joins TRBV10-3 and TRBJ2-1; D possibly corresponds to TRBD2 (5 bases). The germline gives CDR1 ENHRY, CDR2 SYGVKD. The CDR3 has 12 residues. Trimming shortened V by 10 bases and J by 8 bases, and 15 bases separated the two germline ends. CDR3 in DNA: TGTGCCACCCGGGCATGGGGAGATGAGCAGTTCTTC. It yields the protein CATRAWGDEQFF.

A note on this clonotype: Relative to the germline gene, one junction end is altered; a read error may explain this. J is TRBJ2-2 and V is TRBV29-1; 10 nucleotides match TRBD1. There are 15 residues in the CDR3. Germline-derived CDR1 and CDR2 are SQVTM and ANQGSEA. Here the CDR3 DNA reads TGCAGCGCTGTAGGACAGGGGGATCACACCGAGGAGCTGTTTTTT. Its protein product is CSAVGQGDHTEELFF.

A word on this clonotype: One base away lies a much larger clone, so this may be a sequencing read error. The V call is TRBV29-1, the J call TRBJ1-4; tentative D call: TRBD1 (5 bases). The CDR3 length is 10 residues. Germline loops: CDR1 SQVTM, CDR2 ANQGSEA. CDR3 sequence (DNA): TGCAGCGGGGGGGATGAAGAACTGTTTTTT. Residues: CSGGDEELFF.

For this clonotype: At one end, the junction sequence differs from germline, possibly due to a read error. CDR3 sequence (DNA): TGTGTCAGCAGTTACGGAGAGAATCAGCCCCAGCATTTT. As protein: CVSSYGENQPQHF. The chain recombines TRBV6-5 with TRBJ1-5, with unresolved D. Germline V gene sequence: CDR1 MNHEY, CDR2 SVGAGI. The CDR3 sequence is 13 residues long.

With respect to this clonotype: The junction does not match germline at one end; this may be a read error. The V call is TRBV7-9, the J call TRBJ2-7; the D gene is possibly TRBD2 (5 bases). CDR1 and CDR2 (germline): SEHNR, FQNEAQ (reference sequence). This CDR3 is 14 amino acids long. This chain's CDR3 is CASSLLGFVYEQYF. In DNA, the CDR3 is TGTGCCAGTAGCTTACTAGGGTTCGTGTACGAGCAGTACTTC.

As concerns this clonotype: Because the CDR3's place on the DNA is in doubt, the DNA is left out and the CDR3 is given as listed by TCRdb. The rearrangement joins TRBV11-2 to TRBJ2-1; the table's TRBD2 call for D was not verified on the DNA. The CDR3 length equals 18 residues, ends included. CDR1 and CDR2 (germline): SGHAT, FQNNGV. The CDR3 region is CASNFGPGLAGIGNEQFF.

This clonotype was seen a handful of times. At one of its ends the junction is not consistent with the germline gene, which may arise from a read error. The chain has TRBV6-5 and TRBJ1-6; unclear D gene. The germline V gene encodes CDR1 MNHEY and CDR2 SVGAGI. The CDR3 is made up of 15 amino acids. In DNA form, the CDR3 reads TGTGCCTGCAGTTACGGTCAGCCAAGAAATTCACCCCTCCACTTT. It codes for CACSYGQPRNSPLHF.

The genes are TRBV11-2 and TRBJ2-7; the D gene is possibly TRBD1 (6 bases). CDR1 is SGHAT, CDR2 FQNNGV, per germline. Trimming removed 7 bases from V and 3 bases from J, with 10 bases in between. The CDR3 sequence is 12 residues long. CDR3 in amino acids: CASTSQGYEQYF. As DNA, the CDR3 is TGTGCCAGCACTTCACAGGGCTACGAGCAGTACTTC.

As to this clonotype: A much larger clone sits a single nucleotide away, making a read error possible. The CDR3 does not end in the conserved phenylalanine or tryptophan, so this is likely a read error. The gene calls are TRBV6-1 and TRBJ1-2; D not resolved. CDR3 length: 11 amino acids. Trimming took off 10 bases at V and 8 bases at J, with 14 bases between the two ends. Germline V gene lookup returns CDR1 MNHNS and CDR2 SASEGT. In DNA, the CDR3 is TGTGCCAATCGGTTTTCAGGCGGCTACACCGTC. It encodes CANRFSGGYTV.

V usage is TRBV28 and J usage is TRBJ1-5, with a tentative D call TRBD1 (5 bases). The CDR3 has 15 residues. CDR1 and CDR2 (germline): MDHEN, SYDVKM. V shed 7 bases and J shed 6 bases, with 19 bases lying between them. The CDR3 nucleotides are TGTGCCAGCAATTTCCCCGGACAACTCGGTCAGCCCCAGCATTTT. Translating it yields CASNFPGQLGQPQHF.

This clonotype was seen repeatedly, ten times or more. The rearrangement links TRBV6-1 to TRBJ1-5; D gene uncertain. V lost 2 bases to trimming and J lost 1 base, with 6 bases between them. Germline CDR1 reads MNHNS; CDR2 reads SASEGT. This CDR3 region has 14 residues. The CDR3 DNA is TGTGCCAGCAGTGAAAGGCACAGCAATCAGCCCCAGCATTTT. It specifies CASSERHSNQPQHF.

This clonotype has just a few counts. A read error is possible here, since a much larger clone lies one base away. The V call is TRBV6-5, the J call TRBJ1-2; D is undetermined. CDR1 is MNHEY and CDR2 is SVGAGI in the germline V gene. The CDR3 runs to 13 residues. V dropped 3 bases and J dropped 6 bases, with 11 bases sitting between them. CDR3 loop: CASSYTTEDGYTF. The CDR3 DNA follows: TGTGCCAGCAGTTATACTACGGAGGATGGCTACACCTTC.